One sample yielded the 5 T cell receptor beta chains listed below, sequenced in a study of T cell responses to AZD1222 COVID-19 vaccine. Profiling relied on immunoSEQ multiplex PCR, and the TCRdb table lists in-frame clones only, not all of them. The sample consists of roughly 120,000 clones, around 94% of them appearing once. The starting material was peripheral blood, obtained on day 0 of AZD1222 vaccination. Receptor source: an adult in good health.

The rearrangement links TRBV19 to TRBJ1-2; 11 bases match TRBD1. V lost 0 bases to trimming and J lost 8 bases; unmatched junction nucleotides: 8. The germline V gene encodes CDR1 LNHDA and CDR2 SQIVND (reference sequence). CDR3 length: 16 residues. CDR3 region: CASSIDLRTGGAGYTF. DNA for the CDR3: TGTGCCAGTAGTATAGATCTGAGGACAGGGGGCGCGGGCTACACCTTC. Together with reference TRBV19 and TRBJ1-2, the CDR3 gives the full variable domain: DGGITQSPKYLFRKEGQNVTLSCEQNLNHDAMYWYRQDPGQGLRLIYYSQIVNDFQKGDIAEGYSVSREKKESFPLTVTSAQKNPTAFYLCASSIDLRTGGAGYTFGSGTRLTVV.

This chain uses TRBV15 with TRBJ1-5, with D possibly matching TRBD1 (6 bases). Germline values: CDR1 LNHNV, CDR2 YYDKDF (reference sequence). The CDR3 sequence is 14 residues long. The V gene lost 4 bases and the J gene lost 5 bases, with 12 bases spanning the gap. This CDR3 is CATSKRDRYQPQHF. CDR3 nucleotides: TGTGCCACCAGCAAAAGAGACAGGTATCAGCCCCAGCATTTT.

This rearrangement joins TRBV28 to TRBJ2-3, with unresolved D. The germline CDR1 and CDR2 sequences are MDHEN and SYDVKM. V lost 1 base and J lost 7, with 0 bases in between. The CDR3 length is 10 residues. The CDR3 DNA reads TGTGCCAGCAGTTTATATACGCAGTATTTT. Translation: CASSLYTQYF.

The rearrangement joins TRBV25-1 to TRBJ2-7, with D maybe TRBD1 (5 bases). Germline V gene sequence: CDR1 MGHDK, CDR2 SYGVNS. This CDR3 is 15 amino acids long. The V gene lost 3 bases and the J gene lost 0 bases, with 12 bases spanning the gap. CDR3 protein: CASSDPTTDSYEQYF. CDR3 coding DNA: TGTGCCAGCAGTGACCCGACGACAGACTCCTACGAGCAGTACTTC.

The J gene is TRBJ2-7, the V gene TRBV2; D possibly uses TRBD1 or TRBD2 (5 bases each). V was shortened by 1 base and J by 3 bases, with 13 bases between the two germline ends. The germline V gene has CDR1 SNHLY and CDR2 FYNNEI. This CDR3 contains 15 residues. CDR3 sequence reads: CASSEVGGTLYEQYF. For the CDR3, the DNA is TGTGCCAGCAGTGAAGTTGGTGGGACCCTCTACGAGCAGTACTTC.